A single sample gave rise to the 6 T cell receptor beta chains below, sequenced in a study of T-cell memory formation after mild COVID-19. MiXCR, run by TCRdb on the 5' RACE reads, gives a single entry per CDR3 protein. The table lists more than 400,000 distinct CDR3 sequences, 18% of them singletons. The specimen sequenced was PBMCs or a T cell subset sorted from them (not recorded which). These TCRs come from an adult woman who had mild COVID-19 (a few samples of this study predate the infection). Cell type and time point are not known.

This clonotype was counted many times. The chain is built from TRBV20-1 and TRBJ1-2; TRBD1 aligns across 7 bases. The V and J ends lost 3 bases and 4 bases, in that order; junction bases with no gene match: 11. Germline loops: CDR1 DFQATT, CDR2 SNEGSKA (reference sequence). The CDR3 sequence is 15 residues long. Here the CDR3 reads CSASPRDSTFYGYTF. The DNA for the CDR3 is TGCAGTGCTAGTCCGCGGGACAGCACCTTCTATGGCTACACCTTC.

This sequence joins TRBV29-1 and TRBJ2-1; TRBD1 agrees at 7 bases. Per germline, CDR1 SQVTM and CDR2 ANQGSEA. This CDR3 has 16 residues. J gave up 2 bases and V 4 bases, and 11 bases lay outside the gene matches. The chain's CDR3 is CSVGRSGTETYNEQFF. The DNA for the CDR3 is TGCAGCGTTGGAAGATCCGGGACAGAGACCTACAATGAGCAGTTCTTC.

This clonotype was seen ten or more times. The V and J genes are TRBV7-2 and TRBJ1-1; D might be TRBD1 (5 bases). This CDR3 contains 14 residues. V lost 5 bases and J lost 5, with 15 bases in between. Germline V gives CDR1 SGHTA, CDR2 FQGNSA. CDR3 residues: CASSRVGQRTEAFF. Written as DNA, the CDR3 is TGTGCCAGCAGCCGGGTGGGGCAAAGGACTGAAGCTTTCTTT.

The V call is TRBV12-3 or TRBV12-4, the J call TRBJ2-7; 9 bases are shared with TRBD1. The CDR3 extends over 15 amino acids. V shed 3 bases and J 1 base; nucleotides not matched to a gene: 4. CDR3 in DNA: TGTGCCAGCAGTTTCGGGACAGGGTTATCCTACGAGCAGTACTTC. Amino acids: CASSFGTGLSYEQYF.

The CDR3 DNA follows: TGCGCCAGCAGCTGGGGACAGGGAGGGAATTCACCCCTCCACTTT. Translated, it gives CASSWGQGGNSPLHF. The chain couples TRBV5-1 to TRBJ1-6; 9 bases are a match to TRBD1. CDR3 length: 15 residues. From germline, CDR1 is SGHRS and CDR2 YFSETQ. Trimming at V came to 3 bases and at J to 7 bases, leaving 5 bases not matched to a gene.

This chain uses TRBV4-1 with TRBJ2-1; 16 bases fit TRBD2. The CDR3 contains 19 residues. Trimming cost V 3 bases and J 2 bases; bases outside gene matches: 7. The germline V gene encodes CDR1 MGHRA and CDR2 YSYEKL. The CDR3 sequence is CASSHKRGTSGGAYNEQFF. DNA of the CDR3: TGCGCCAGCAGCCACAAGAGAGGGACTAGCGGGGGGGCCTACAATGAGCAGTTCTTC.